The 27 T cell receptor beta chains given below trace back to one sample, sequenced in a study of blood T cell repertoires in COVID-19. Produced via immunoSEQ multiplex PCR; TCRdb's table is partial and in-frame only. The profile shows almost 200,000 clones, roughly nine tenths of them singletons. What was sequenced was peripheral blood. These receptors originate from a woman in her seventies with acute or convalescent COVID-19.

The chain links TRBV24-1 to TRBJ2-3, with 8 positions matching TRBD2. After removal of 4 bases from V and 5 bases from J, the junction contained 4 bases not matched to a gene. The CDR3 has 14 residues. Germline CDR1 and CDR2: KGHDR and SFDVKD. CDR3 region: CATSETTSVDTQYF. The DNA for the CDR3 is TGTGCCACCAGTGAGACGACTAGCGTAGATACGCAGTATTTT.

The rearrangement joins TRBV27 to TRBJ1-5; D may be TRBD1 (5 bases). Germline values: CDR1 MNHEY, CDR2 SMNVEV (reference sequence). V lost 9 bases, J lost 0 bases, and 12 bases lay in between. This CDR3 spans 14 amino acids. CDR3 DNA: TGTGCCAGTTGGGGGGATGGTAGCAATCAGCCCCAGCATTTT. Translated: CASWGDGSNQPQHF.

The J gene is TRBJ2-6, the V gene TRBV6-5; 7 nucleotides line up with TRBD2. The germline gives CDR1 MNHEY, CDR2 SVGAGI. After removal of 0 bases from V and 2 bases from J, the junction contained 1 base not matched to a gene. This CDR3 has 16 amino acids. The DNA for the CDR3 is TGTGCCAGCAGTTACTCTCGGGGGGCTGGGGCCAACGTCCTGACTTTC. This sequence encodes CASSYSRGAGANVLTF.

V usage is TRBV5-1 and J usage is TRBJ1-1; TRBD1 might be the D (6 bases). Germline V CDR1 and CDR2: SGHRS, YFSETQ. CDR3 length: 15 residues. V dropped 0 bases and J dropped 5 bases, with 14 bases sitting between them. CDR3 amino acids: CASSLVAGAETEAFF. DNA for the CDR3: TGCGCCAGCAGCTTGGTGGCAGGGGCCGAAACTGAAGCTTTCTTT. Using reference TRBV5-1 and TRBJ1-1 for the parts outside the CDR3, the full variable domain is KAGVTQTPRYLIKTRGQQVTLSCSPISGHRSVSWYQQTPGQGLQFLFEYFSETQRNKGNFPGRFSGRQFSNSRSEMNVSTLELGDSALYLCASSLVAGAETEAFFGQGTRLTVV.

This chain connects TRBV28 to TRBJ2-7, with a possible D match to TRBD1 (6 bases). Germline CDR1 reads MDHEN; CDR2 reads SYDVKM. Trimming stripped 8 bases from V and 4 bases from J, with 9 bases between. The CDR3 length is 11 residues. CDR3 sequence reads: CASLRGYEQYF. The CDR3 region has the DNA TGTGCCAGCCTGAGGGGGTACGAGCAGTACTTC.

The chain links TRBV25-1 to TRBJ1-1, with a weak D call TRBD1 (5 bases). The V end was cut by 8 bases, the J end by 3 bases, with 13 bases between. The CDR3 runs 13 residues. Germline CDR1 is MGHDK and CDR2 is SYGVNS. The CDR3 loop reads CASGAVGHTEAFF. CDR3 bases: TGTGCCAGCGGTGCGGTGGGGCACACTGAAGCTTTCTTT.

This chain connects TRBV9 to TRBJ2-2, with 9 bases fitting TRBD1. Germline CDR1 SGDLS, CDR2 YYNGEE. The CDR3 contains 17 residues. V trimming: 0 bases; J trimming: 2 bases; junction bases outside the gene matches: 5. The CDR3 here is CASSVGGTGLNTGELFF. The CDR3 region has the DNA TGTGCCAGCAGCGTAGGCGGGACAGGGCTTAACACCGGGGAGCTGTTTTTT.

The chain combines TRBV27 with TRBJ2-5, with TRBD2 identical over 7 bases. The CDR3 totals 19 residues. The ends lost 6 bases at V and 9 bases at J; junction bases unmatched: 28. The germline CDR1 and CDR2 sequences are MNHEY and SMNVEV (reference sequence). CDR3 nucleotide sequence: TGTGCCAGCAGCTTAATAGGTACTGGCGGGGGAAAACCCTCCGCGGCCCAGTACTTC. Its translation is CASSLIGTGGGKPSAAQYF.

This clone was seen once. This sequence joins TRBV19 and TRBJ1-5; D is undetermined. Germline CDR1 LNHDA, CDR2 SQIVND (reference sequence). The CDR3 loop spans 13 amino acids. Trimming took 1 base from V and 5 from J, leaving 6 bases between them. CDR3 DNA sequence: TGTGCCAGTAGTATAGCAATTCATCAGCCCCAGCATTTT. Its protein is CASSIAIHQPQHF.

In DNA form, the CDR3 reads TGCAGCGTAGTGGCAGGGGTCACTGAAGCTTTCTTT. Its translation: CSVVAGVTEAFF. The rearrangement links TRBV29-1 to TRBJ1-1; perhaps TRBD1 as D (6 bases). This CDR3 has 12 residues. Germline V lookup: CDR1 SQVTM, CDR2 ANQGSEA. Trimming cost V 6 bases and J 4 bases, with 12 bases left between them.

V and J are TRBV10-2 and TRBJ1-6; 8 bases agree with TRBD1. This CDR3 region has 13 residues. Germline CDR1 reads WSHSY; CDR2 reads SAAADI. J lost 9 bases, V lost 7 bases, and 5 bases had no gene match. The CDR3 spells CASKVGQGSPLHF. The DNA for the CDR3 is TGCGCCAGCAAAGTTGGACAGGGTTCACCCCTCCACTTT.

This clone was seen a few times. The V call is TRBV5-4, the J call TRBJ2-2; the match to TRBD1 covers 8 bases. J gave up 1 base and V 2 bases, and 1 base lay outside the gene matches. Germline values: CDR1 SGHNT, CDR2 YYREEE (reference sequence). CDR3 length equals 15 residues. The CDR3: CASSFGTGNTGELFF. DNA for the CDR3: TGTGCCAGCAGCTTCGGGACAGGGAACACCGGGGAGCTGTTTTTT.

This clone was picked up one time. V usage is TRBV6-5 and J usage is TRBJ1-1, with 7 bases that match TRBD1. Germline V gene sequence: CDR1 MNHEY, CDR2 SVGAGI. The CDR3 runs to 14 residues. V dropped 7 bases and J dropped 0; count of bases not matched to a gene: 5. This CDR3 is CASTNDRVNTEAFF. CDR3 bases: TGTGCCAGCACCAACGACAGGGTGAACACTGAAGCTTTCTTT.

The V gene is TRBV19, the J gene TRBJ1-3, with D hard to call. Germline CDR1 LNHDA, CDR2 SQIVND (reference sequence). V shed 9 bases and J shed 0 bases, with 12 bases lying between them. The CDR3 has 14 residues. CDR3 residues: CASSRGGSGNTIYF. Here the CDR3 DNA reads TGTGCCAGCTCCCGTGGAGGCTCTGGAAACACCATATATTTT.

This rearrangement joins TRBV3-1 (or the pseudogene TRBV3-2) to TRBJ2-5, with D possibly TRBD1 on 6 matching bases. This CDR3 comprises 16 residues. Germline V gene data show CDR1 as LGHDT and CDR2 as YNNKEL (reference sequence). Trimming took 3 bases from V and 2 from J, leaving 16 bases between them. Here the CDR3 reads CASSHRGTIRQETQYF. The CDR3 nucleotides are TGTGCCAGCAGCCACAGGGGCACAATTCGGCAAGAGACCCAGTACTTC.

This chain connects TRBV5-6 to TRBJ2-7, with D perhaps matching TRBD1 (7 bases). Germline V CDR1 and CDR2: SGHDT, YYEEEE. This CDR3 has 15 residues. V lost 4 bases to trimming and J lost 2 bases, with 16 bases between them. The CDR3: CASSGGTVNTYEQYF. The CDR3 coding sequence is TGTGCCAGCAGCGGAGGGACAGTGAACACCTACGAGCAGTACTTC.

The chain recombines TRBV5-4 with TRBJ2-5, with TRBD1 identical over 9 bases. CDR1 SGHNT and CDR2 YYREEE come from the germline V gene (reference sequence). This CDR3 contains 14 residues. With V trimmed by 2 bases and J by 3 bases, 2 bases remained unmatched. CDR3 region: CASSLQGAKETQYF. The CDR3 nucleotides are TGTGCCAGCAGCTTACAGGGGGCGAAAGAGACCCAGTACTTC.

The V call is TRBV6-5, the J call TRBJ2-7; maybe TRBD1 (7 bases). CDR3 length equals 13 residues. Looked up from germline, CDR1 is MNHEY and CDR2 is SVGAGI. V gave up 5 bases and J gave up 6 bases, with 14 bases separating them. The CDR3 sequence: CASSRGPGAEQYF. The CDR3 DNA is TGTGCCAGCAGTAGGGGGCCGGGAGCCGAGCAGTACTTC.

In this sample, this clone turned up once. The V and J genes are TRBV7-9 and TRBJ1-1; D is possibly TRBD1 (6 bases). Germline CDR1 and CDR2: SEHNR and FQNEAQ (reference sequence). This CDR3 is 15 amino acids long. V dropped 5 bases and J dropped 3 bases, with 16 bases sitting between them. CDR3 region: CASSPRDKGYTEAFF. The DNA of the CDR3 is TGTGCCAGCAGCCCCCGGGACAAGGGGTACACTGAAGCTTTCTTT.

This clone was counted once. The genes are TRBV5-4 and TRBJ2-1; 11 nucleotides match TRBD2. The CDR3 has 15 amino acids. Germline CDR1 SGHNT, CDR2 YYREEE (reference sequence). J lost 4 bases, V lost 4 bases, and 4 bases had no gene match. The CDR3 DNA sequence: TGTGCCAGCAGCCTCACTAGCGGGGGTTACAATGAGCAGTTCTTC. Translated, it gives CASSLTSGGYNEQFF.

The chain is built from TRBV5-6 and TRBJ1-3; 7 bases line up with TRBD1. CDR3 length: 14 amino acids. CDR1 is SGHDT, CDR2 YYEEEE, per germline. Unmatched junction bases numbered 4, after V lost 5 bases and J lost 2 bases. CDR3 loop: CASRRTGAGNTIYF. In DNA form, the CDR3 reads TGTGCCAGCAGACGAACAGGGGCTGGAAACACCATATATTTT.

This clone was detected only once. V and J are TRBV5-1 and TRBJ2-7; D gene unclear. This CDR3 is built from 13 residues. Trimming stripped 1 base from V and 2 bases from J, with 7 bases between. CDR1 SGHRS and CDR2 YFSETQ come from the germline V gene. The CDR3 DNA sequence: TGCGCCAGCAGCTTGCCAGAAGCCTACGAGCAGTACTTC. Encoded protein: CASSLPEAYEQYF.

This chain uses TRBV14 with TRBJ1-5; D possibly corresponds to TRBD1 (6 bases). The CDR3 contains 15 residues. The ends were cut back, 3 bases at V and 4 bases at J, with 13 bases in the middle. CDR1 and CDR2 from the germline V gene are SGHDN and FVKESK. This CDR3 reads CASSQGGGPNQPQHF. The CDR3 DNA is TGTGCCAGCAGCCAGGGAGGGGGGCCAAATCAGCCCCAGCATTTT.

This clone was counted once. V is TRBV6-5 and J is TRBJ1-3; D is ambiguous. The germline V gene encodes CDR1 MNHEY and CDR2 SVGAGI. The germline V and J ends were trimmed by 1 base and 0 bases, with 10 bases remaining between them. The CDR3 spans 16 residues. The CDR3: CASSYLSPDSGNTIYF. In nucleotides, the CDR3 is TGTGCCAGCAGTTACTTGTCGCCAGACTCTGGAAACACCATATATTTT.

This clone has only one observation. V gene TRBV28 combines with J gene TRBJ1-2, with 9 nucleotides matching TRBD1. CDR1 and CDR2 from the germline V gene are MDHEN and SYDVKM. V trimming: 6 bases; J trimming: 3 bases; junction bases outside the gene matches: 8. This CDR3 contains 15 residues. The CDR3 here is CASRTGQGSDYGYTF. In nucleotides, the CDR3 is TGTGCCAGCAGAACTGGACAGGGGAGTGACTATGGCTACACCTTC.

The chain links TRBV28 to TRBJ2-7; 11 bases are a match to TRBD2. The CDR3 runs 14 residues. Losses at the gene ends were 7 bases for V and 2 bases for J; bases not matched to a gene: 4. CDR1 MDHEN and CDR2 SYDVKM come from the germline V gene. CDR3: CASNKLAGAYEQYF. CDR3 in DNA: TGTGCCAGCAATAAACTAGCGGGGGCCTACGAGCAGTACTTC.

CDR3 sequence: CASSFWRATVHEQFF. The CDR3 coding sequence is TGTGCCAGCAGCTTTTGGCGGGCGACCGTCCATGAGCAGTTCTTC. V gene TRBV11-3 combines with J gene TRBJ2-1; D is perhaps TRBD2 (5 bases). Germline CDR1 is SGHNT and CDR2 is YENEEA. The CDR3 runs 15 residues. The V end was cut by 3 bases, the J end by 8 bases, with 17 bases between.